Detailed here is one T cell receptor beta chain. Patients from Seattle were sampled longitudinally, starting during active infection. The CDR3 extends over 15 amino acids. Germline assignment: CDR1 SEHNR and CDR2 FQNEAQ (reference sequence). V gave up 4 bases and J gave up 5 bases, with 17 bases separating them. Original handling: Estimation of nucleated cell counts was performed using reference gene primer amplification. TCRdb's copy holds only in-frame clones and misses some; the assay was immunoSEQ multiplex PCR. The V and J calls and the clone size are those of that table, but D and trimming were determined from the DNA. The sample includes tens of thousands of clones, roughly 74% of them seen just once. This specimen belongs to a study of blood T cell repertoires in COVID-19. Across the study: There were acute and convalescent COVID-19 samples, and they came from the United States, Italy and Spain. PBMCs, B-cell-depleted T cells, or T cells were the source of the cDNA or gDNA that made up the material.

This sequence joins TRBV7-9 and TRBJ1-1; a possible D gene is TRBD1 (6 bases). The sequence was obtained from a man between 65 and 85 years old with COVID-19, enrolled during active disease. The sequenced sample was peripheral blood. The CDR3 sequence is CASSSPPGGLTEAFF. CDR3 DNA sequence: TGTGCCAGCAGCTCCCCACCGGGGGGCTTAACTGAAGCTTTCTTT.